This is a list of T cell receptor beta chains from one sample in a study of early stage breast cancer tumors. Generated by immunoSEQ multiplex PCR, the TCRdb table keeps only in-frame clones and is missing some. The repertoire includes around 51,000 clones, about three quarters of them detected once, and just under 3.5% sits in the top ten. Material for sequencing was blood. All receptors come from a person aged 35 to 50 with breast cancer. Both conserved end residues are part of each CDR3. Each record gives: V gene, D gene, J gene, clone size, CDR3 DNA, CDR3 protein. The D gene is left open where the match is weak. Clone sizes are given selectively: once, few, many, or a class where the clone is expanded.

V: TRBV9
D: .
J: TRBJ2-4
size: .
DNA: TGTGCCAGCAGCGGAGATGCCGGGACAATCTTC
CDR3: CASSGDAGTIF

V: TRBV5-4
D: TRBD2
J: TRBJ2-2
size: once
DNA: TGTGCCAGCAGCTTATCAGGACTAGCTCGGGCCGGGGAGCTGTTTTTT
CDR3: CASSLSGLARAGELFF

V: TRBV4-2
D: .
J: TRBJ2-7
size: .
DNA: TGTGCCAGCAGCCAACGTCGGGATTTTGACGAGCAGTACTTC
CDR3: CASSQRRDFDEQYF

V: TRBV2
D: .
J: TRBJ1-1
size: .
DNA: TGTGCCAGCCAAGGACCCAGGAAAGCTTTCTTT
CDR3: CASQGPRKAFF

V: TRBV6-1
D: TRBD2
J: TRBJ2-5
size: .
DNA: TGTGCCAGCAGTGAAAATGGGGGGAGGGCCCAGTACTTC
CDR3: CASSENGGRAQYF

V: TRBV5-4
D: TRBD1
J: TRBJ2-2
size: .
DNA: TGTGCCAGCAGCCCAGGGACAGGGGGTGGATGGGAGCTGTTTTTT
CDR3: CASSPGTGGGWELFF

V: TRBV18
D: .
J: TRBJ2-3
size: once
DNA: TGTGCCAGCTCACCAGCGAACACAGATACGCAGTATTTT
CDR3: CASSPANTDTQYF

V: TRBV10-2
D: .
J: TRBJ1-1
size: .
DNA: TGCGCCAGCAGCGCTGGACCCTCAGGTTTGAACACTGAAGCTTTCTTT
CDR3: CASSAGPSGLNTEAFF

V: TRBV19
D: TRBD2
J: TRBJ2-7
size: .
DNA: TGTGCCAGTAGTATTATTAGCGGGTCCTCCTCCGAGCAGTACTTC
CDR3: CASSIISGSSSEQYF

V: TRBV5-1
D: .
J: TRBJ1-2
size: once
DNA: TGCGCCAGCAGCTTGGGTGTAGTGACAGCCGATGGCTACACCTTC
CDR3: CASSLGVVTADGYTF

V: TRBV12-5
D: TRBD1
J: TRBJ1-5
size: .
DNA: TGTGCTAGTGGTGGACAGGGCAATCAGCCCCAGCATTTT
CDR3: CASGGQGNQPQHF

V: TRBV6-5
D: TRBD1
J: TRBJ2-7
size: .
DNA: TGTGCCAGCAGCGGACAGGGGGCTGGCGAGCAGTACTTC
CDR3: CASSGQGAGEQYF

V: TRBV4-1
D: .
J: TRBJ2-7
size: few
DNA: TGCGCCAGCAGCCAAGAATGGGGGATAGCCATCTACGAGCAGTACTTC
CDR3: CASSQEWGIAIYEQYF

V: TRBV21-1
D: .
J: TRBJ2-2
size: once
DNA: TGTGCCAGCAGCACCCTTTCTACCGGGGAGCTGTTTTTT
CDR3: CASSTLSTGELFF

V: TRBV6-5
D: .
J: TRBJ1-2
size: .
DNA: TGTGCCACCGAGGGATCTAACTATGGCTACACCTTC
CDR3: CATEGSNYGYTF

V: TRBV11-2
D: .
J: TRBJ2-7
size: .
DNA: TGTGCCAGCAGCCCCTTACAGGGTCCCCTAACCTACGAGCAGTACTTC
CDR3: CASSPLQGPLTYEQYF

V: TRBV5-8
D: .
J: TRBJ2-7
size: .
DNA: TGTGCCAGCAGCCGGACCCTCGGGACCTACGAGCAGTACTTC
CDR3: CASSRTLGTYEQYF

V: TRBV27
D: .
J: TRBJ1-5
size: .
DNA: TGTGCCAGCAGTTTAGAGGGGGGAGGTCAGCCCCAGCATTTT
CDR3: CASSLEGGGQPQHF

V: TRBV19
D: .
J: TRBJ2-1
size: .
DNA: TGTGCCAGTAGTATTGAGGGAGTGAGGGATGAGCAGTTCTTC
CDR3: CASSIEGVRDEQFF

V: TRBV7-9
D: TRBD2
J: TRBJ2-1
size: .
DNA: TGTGCCAGCAGCTCAGGAGCGGGAGGGTTTGTTGTGTATGAGCAGTTCTTC
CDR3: CASSSGAGGFVVYEQFF

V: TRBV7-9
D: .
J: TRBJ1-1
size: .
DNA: TGTGCCAGCAGCTTAGAAGTTGACAGAACTGAAGCTTTCTTT
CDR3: CASSLEVDRTEAFF

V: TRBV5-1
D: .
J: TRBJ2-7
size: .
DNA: TGCGCCAGCAGCTTGGGACGGACTTCCTACGAGCAGTACTTC
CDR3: CASSLGRTSYEQYF

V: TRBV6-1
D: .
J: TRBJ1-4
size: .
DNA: TGTGCCAGCAGAGCGTTCGGGTTGGGGAATGAAAAACTGTTTTTT
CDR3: CASRAFGLGNEKLFF

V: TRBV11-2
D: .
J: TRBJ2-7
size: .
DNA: TGTGCCAGCAGCTTAGACTCGGGGACGGAGCAGTACTTC
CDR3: CASSLDSGTEQYF

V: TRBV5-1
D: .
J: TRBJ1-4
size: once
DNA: TGCGCCAGCAGCTTAGGTGAAAAACTGTTTTTT
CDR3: CASSLGEKLFF

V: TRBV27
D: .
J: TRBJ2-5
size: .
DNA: TGTGCCAGCAGTGTCTCGGGCACTCCAAAAGAGACCCAGTACTTC
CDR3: CASSVSGTPKETQYF

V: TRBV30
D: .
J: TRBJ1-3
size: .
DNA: TGTGCCTGGAGTGCCCTAGTGGGGAGCTCTGGAAACACCATATATTTT
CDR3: CAWSALVGSSGNTIYF

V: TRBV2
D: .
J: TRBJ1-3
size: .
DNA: TGTGCCAGCAGTGATAGGGGCCTCTCTGGAAACACCATATATTTT
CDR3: CASSDRGLSGNTIYF

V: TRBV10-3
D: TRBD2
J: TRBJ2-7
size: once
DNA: TGTGCCATCAGCGGACTAGCTGGTAGCTACGAGCAGTACTTC
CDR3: CAISGLAGSYEQYF

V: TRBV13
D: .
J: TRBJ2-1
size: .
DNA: TGTGCCAGCAGCCGTGGGGGGAGATACACCTACAATGAGCAGTTCTTC
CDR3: CASSRGGRYTYNEQFF

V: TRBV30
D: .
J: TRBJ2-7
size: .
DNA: TGTGCCTGGGCCGGAAGGACGGGCTACGAGCAGTACTTC
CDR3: CAWAGRTGYEQYF